The 30 T cell receptor beta chains given below trace back to one sample, sequenced in a study of blood T cell repertoires in COVID-19. Sequencing used immunoSEQ multiplex PCR; TCRdb keeps in-frame clones, though not all of them. Of around 250,000 clones detected, more than 80% appear once; the ten largest clones hold about 4%. The sequenced sample was PBMCs or T cells enriched from blood (not recorded which). The receptors stem from a woman aged 25 to 45 with acute COVID-19.

The genes are TRBV5-1 and TRBJ1-1; no definite D call. Germline CDR1 and CDR2: SGHRS and YFSETQ. V was cut by 1 base and J by 1 base, with 14 bases left in between. The CDR3 sequence is 16 residues long. CDR3 DNA: TGCGCCAGCAGCTTGATGACGGGGAATGGGAACACTGAAGCTTTCTTT. Translation gives CASSLMTGNGNTEAFF.

This chain connects TRBV6-5 to TRBJ2-3, with TRBD2 matching over 11 bases. This CDR3 is 13 amino acids long. Germline CDR1 and CDR2: MNHEY and SVGAGI. V gave up 6 bases and J gave up 6 bases; unmatched junction bases: 2. The CDR3 loop reads CASSTSGGDTQYF. The CDR3 region has the DNA TGTGCCAGCAGCACTAGCGGGGGTGATACGCAGTATTTT.

This clone appeared once. The rearrangement uses TRBV14 and TRBJ2-1; 7 positions agree with TRBD2. V lost 0 bases, J lost 4 bases, and 21 bases stayed unmatched. CDR1 is SGHDN and CDR2 is FVKESK in the germline V gene. The CDR3 spans 21 residues. Written as DNA, the CDR3 is TGTGCCAGCAGCCAAGATATTGACACTAGCGACTATTCCTGGGAATACAATGAGCAGTTCTTC. Translated, it gives CASSQDIDTSDYSWEYNEQFF.

The chain has TRBV28 and TRBJ1-2, with 7 bases fitting TRBD1. Germline CDR1 and CDR2: MDHEN and SYDVKM. V lost 3 bases to trimming and J lost 4 bases; unmatched junction nucleotides: 2. The CDR3 extends over 13 amino acids. The CDR3 spells CASSLGQRYGYTF. The CDR3 region has the DNA TGTGCCAGCAGTTTGGGACAGCGCTATGGCTACACCTTC.

The rearrangement joins TRBV24-1 to TRBJ2-1, with D possibly matching TRBD2 (7 bases). The germline V gene has CDR1 KGHDR and CDR2 SFDVKD. Trimming shortened V by 6 bases and J by 0 bases, and 11 bases separated the two germline ends. CDR3 length equals 15 residues. The CDR3: CATSYREGSYNEQFF. The CDR3, as DNA: TGTGCCACCAGTTACAGGGAGGGCTCCTACAATGAGCAGTTCTTC.

The chain joins TRBV27 to TRBJ2-7, with 7 positions matching TRBD1. Trimming took 4 bases from V and 2 from J; bases not matched to a gene: 8. Germline loops: CDR1 MNHEY, CDR2 SMNVEV (reference sequence). The CDR3 extends over 15 amino acids. CDR3 amino acids: CASSYPGQSTYEQYF. As DNA, the CDR3 is TGTGCCAGCAGTTACCCGGGACAGAGCACCTACGAGCAGTACTTC.

CDR3 loop: CASSEGREGGNEQFF. CDR3 nucleotides: TGTGCCAGCAGTGAAGGACGGGAAGGTGGCAATGAGCAGTTCTTC. The V gene is TRBV2, the J gene TRBJ2-1, with a possible D match to TRBD2 (5 bases). The CDR3 extends over 15 amino acids. Germline CDR1 is SNHLY and CDR2 is FYNNEI. The V and J ends lost 1 base and 6 bases respectively, with 13 bases between them. Supplemented by reference TRBV2 and TRBJ2-1, the full variable domain reads EPEVTQTPSHQVTQMGQEVILRCVPISNHLYFYWYRQILGQKVEFLVSFYNNEISEKSEIFDDQFSVERPDGSNFTLKIRSTKLEDSAMYFCASSEGREGGNEQFFGPGTRLTVL.

The V gene is TRBV2, the J gene TRBJ1-1, with TRBD1 as a possible D gene (5 bases). CDR3 length: 13 amino acids. The V gene's germline CDR1 is SNHLY and CDR2 FYNNEI. The germline V and J ends were trimmed by 7 bases and 1 base, with 10 bases remaining between them. As DNA, the CDR3 is TGTGCCAGCACGAACGACAGGAACACTGAAGCTTTCTTT. It specifies CASTNDRNTEAFF.

The chain employs TRBV19 and TRBJ1-4, with D unclear. The CDR3 runs 14 residues. V lost 3 bases, J lost 0 bases, and 5 bases lay in between. Germline loops: CDR1 LNHDA, CDR2 SQIVND (reference sequence). The CDR3 protein is CASSMQATNEKLFF. Here the CDR3 DNA reads TGTGCCAGTAGTATGCAGGCAACTAATGAAAAACTGTTTTTT.

Here the CDR3 reads CASSLEEGGSTDTQYF. The CDR3 region has the DNA TGCGCCAGCAGCTTGGAAGAGGGCGGTAGCACAGATACGCAGTATTTT. This chain links TRBV5-1 with TRBJ2-3, with D perhaps matching TRBD2 (5 bases). The CDR3 length is 16 residues. V was pared by 0 bases and J by 0 bases, with 11 bases between. The V gene's germline CDR1 is SGHRS and CDR2 YFSETQ.

This chain connects TRBV2 to TRBJ2-5; 7 bases are a match to TRBD2. Trimming at V came to 4 bases and at J to 2 bases, leaving 4 bases not matched to a gene. Germline lookup yields CDR1 SNHLY and CDR2 FYNNEI. The CDR3 runs 14 residues. CDR3 residues: CASSGLARQETQYF. The CDR3 nucleotides are TGTGCCAGCAGTGGACTAGCACGGCAAGAGACCCAGTACTTC.

This chain joins TRBV18 and TRBJ2-1; TRBD2 matches at 15 bases. The germline CDR1 and CDR2 sequences are KGHSH and LQKENI. The CDR3 is made up of 15 amino acids. V lost 9 bases, J lost 8 bases, and 8 bases stayed unmatched. CDR3 bases: TGTGCCAGTTCGCGGACTAGCGGGAGGGGCGATGAGCAGTTCTTC. This sequence encodes CASSRTSGRGDEQFF.

The chain couples TRBV11-3 to TRBJ2-2; 14 nucleotides match TRBD2. Trimming took 5 bases from V and 0 from J; bases not matched to a gene: 5. The CDR3 has 18 amino acids. Germline V gives CDR1 SGHNT, CDR2 YENEEA. This CDR3 reads CASSPGLAGGPNTGELFF. CDR3 sequence (DNA): TGTGCCAGCAGCCCCGGACTAGCGGGAGGCCCGAACACCGGGGAGCTGTTTTTT.

This clone was observed once. The chain is built from TRBV10-3 and TRBJ2-5; 10 positions agree with TRBD1. Per the germline V gene, CDR1 is ENHRY and CDR2 is SYGVKD. The V gene end was trimmed by 0 bases and the J gene end by 0 bases; junction bases not matched to a gene: 7. CDR3 length: 18 amino acids. The DNA of the CDR3 is TGTGCCATCAGTGAGTCTGGCGGGGGGACAGGGGACCAAGAGACCCAGTACTTC. This codes for CAISESGGGTGDQETQYF.

This sequence joins TRBV4-1 and TRBJ1-5, with D maybe TRBD1 (6 bases). The CDR3 runs 15 residues. Germline CDR1 and CDR2: MGHRA and YSYEKL. V lost 0 bases, J lost 4 bases, and 10 bases lay in between. CDR3 amino acids: CASSQDRGLNQPQHF. DNA of the CDR3: TGCGCCAGCAGCCAAGACAGGGGCCTTAATCAGCCCCAGCATTTT.

This clone turned up a few times. The chain couples TRBV7-9 to TRBJ1-5; D ambiguous. V was pared by 3 bases and J by 4 bases, with 10 bases between. This CDR3 has 14 residues. Germline assignment: CDR1 SEHNR and CDR2 FQNEAQ (reference sequence). The CDR3 protein is CASSFTGGNQPQHF. The CDR3 nucleotides are TGTGCCAGCAGCTTCACGGGAGGAAATCAGCCCCAGCATTTT.

The rearrangement joins TRBV28 to TRBJ1-2; 9 nucleotides align to TRBD1. The CDR3 is 15 amino acids. J lost 8 bases, V lost 7 bases, and 14 bases had no gene match. Germline V gene data show CDR1 as MDHEN and CDR2 as SYDVKM. CDR3 residues: CASKNTGQGQGGYTF. The CDR3, as DNA: TGTGCCAGCAAGAATACGGGACAAGGACAGGGGGGCTACACCTTC.

The V call is TRBV27, the J call TRBJ1-6, with D unresolved. In germline, CDR1 is MNHEY, CDR2 SMNVEV (reference sequence). This CDR3 spans 13 amino acids. V was pared by 5 bases and J by 7 bases, with 9 bases between. Here the CDR3 reads CASSAAWNSPLHF. CDR3 DNA: TGTGCCAGCAGTGCGGCTTGGAATTCACCCCTCCACTTT.

The chain carries TRBV4-1 and TRBJ2-1, with TRBD1 matching over 7 bases. Germline V gene sequence: CDR1 MGHRA, CDR2 YSYEKL. The V and J ends lost 4 bases and 6 bases, in that order; junction bases with no gene match: 3. CDR3 length equals 13 residues. CDR3 residues: CASSLTGLNEQFF. As DNA, the CDR3 is TGCGCCAGCAGCCTGACAGGGCTCAATGAGCAGTTCTTC.

This clone was recorded once. The junction departs from germline at one end; a sequencing error may be responsible. The chain combines TRBV6-5 with TRBJ2-7; D is unresolved. This CDR3 is 14 amino acids long. CDR1 and CDR2 (germline): MNHEY, SVGAGI. This CDR3 reads CASSNSAATYEQYF. The CDR3 region has the DNA TGTGCCAGCAGTAACTCGGCGGCTACCTACGAGCAGTACTTC.

The rearrangement uses TRBV6-1 and TRBJ2-2; TRBD2 might be the D (5 bases). V gave up 2 bases and J gave up 1 base, with 11 bases separating them. The CDR3 is made up of 16 amino acids. Looked up from germline, CDR1 is MNHNS and CDR2 is SASEGT. Here the CDR3 DNA reads TGTGCCAGCAGTGAATCCCCAGCGGTGAACACCGGGGAGCTGTTTTTT. Its protein is CASSESPAVNTGELFF.

The chain recombines TRBV18 with TRBJ2-7; weak D call: TRBD1 (5 bases). The CDR3 is made up of 14 amino acids. Trimming removed 4 bases at V and 7 bases at J, with 17 bases between. Per germline, CDR1 KGHSH and CDR2 LQKENI. The CDR3 DNA is TGTGCCAGCTCACGTCTAGACGCTTCAGGGGAGCAGTACTTC. It specifies CASSRLDASGEQYF.

The rearrangement joins TRBV2 to TRBJ1-6; D gene unclear. Trimming removed 1 base at V and 7 bases at J, with 11 bases between. The CDR3 covers 15 residues. Germline CDR1 reads SNHLY; CDR2 reads FYNNEI. DNA for the CDR3: TGTGCCAGCAGTGAAGGGGAGTTGGGAAATTCACCCCTCCACTTT. Its protein product is CASSEGELGNSPLHF.

This chain joins TRBV30 and TRBJ1-1; D is ambiguous. Between the trimmed V and J ends, which lost 3 bases and 6 bases, there was a span of 17 bases. The V gene's germline CDR1 is GTSNPN and CDR2 SVGIG (reference sequence). The CDR3 has 14 residues. The CDR3 DNA follows: TGTGCCTGGAGCAAACGGGAGTTTGATGCTGAAGCTTTCTTT. Protein product: CAWSKREFDAEAFF.

The chain joins TRBV6-5 to TRBJ1-5; 9 bases line up with TRBD1. This CDR3 is 14 amino acids long. Germline CDR1 is MNHEY and CDR2 is SVGAGI. Losses at the gene ends were 5 bases for V and 9 bases for J; bases not matched to a gene: 8. CDR3 sequence reads: CASSPGTGSRPQHF. The CDR3 nucleotides read TGTGCCAGCAGTCCCGGGACAGGGAGTAGGCCCCAGCATTTT.

The V gene is TRBV7-2, the J gene TRBJ2-2; TRBD1 agrees at 7 bases. Germline assignment: CDR1 SGHTA and CDR2 FQGNSA. V lost 2 bases, J lost 4 bases, and 13 bases stayed unmatched. The CDR3 is made up of 18 amino acids. The CDR3 sequence: CASSLSRGSPDGTGELFF. The CDR3 coding sequence is TGTGCCAGCAGCTTATCCAGGGGGAGCCCCGATGGCACCGGGGAGCTGTTTTTT.

The chain joins TRBV7-9 to TRBJ2-7; TRBD1 matches at 9 bases. Per the germline V gene, CDR1 is SEHNR and CDR2 is FQNEAQ (reference sequence). The CDR3 is 16 amino acids. After removal of 0 bases from V and 2 bases from J, the junction contained 5 bases not matched to a gene. The CDR3 region is CASSLAIRDRAYEQYF. The CDR3 DNA reads as TGTGCCAGCAGCTTAGCGATCCGGGACAGGGCCTACGAGCAGTACTTC.

The chain couples TRBV18 to TRBJ2-5; TRBD2 is a possible D gene (6 bases). Germline CDR1 is KGHSH and CDR2 is LQKENI. The CDR3 is made up of 17 amino acids. V was trimmed by 0 bases and J by 1 base, leaving 15 bases between them. CDR3 nucleotides: TGTGCCAGCTCACCACCGTCAGGCCTCGGGGGCCAAGAGACCCAGTACTTC. The encoded protein is CASSPPSGLGGQETQYF. Full variable domain (missing parts from reference TRBV18 and TRBJ2-5): NAGVMQNPRHLVRRRGQEARLRCSPMKGHSHVYWYRQLPEEGLKFMVYLQKENIIDESGMPKERFSAEFPKEGPSILRIQQVVRGDSAAYFCASSPPSGLGGQETQYFGPGTRLLVL.

The gene calls are TRBV5-1 and TRBJ2-1, with unresolved D. Trimming left V 0 bases short and J 1 base short, with 11 bases between. CDR1 and CDR2 (germline): SGHRS, YFSETQ. CDR3 length equals 16 residues. CDR3 DNA: TGCGCCAGCAGCTTGGTGTTTAGCTCGTCCTACAATGAGCAGTTCTTC. Encoded protein: CASSLVFSSSYNEQFF.

V gene TRBV6-4 combines with J gene TRBJ2-3, with a possible D match to TRBD2 (5 bases). The CDR3 is 14 amino acids. The V end lost 7 bases, the J end lost 0 bases, and 11 bases lay between the germline ends. Looked up from germline, CDR1 is MRHNA and CDR2 is SNTAGT. The CDR3 protein is CASMRAVSTDTQYF. The CDR3 coding sequence is TGTGCCAGCATGAGGGCAGTTAGCACAGATACGCAGTATTTT.